This entry features one TCR beta chain sequence. This sample stems from a study of shared clonotypes between healthy human individuals. TCRdb's copy holds only in-frame clones and misses some; the assay was immunoSEQ multiplex PCR. The table has about 360,000 clones, less than 85% seen once. Per the germline V gene, CDR1 is SGHRS and CDR2 is YFSETQ. This CDR3 contains 14 residues. V shed 2 bases and J shed 6 bases, with 12 bases lying between them. Input material: memory CD4+ T cells sorted from blood. Noted subset: CD45RA-negative fraction. This sequence originates from a man aged 25-40 years in good health. This chain links TRBV5-1 with TRBJ2-1, with D unclear. CDR3 residues: CASSLTILSNEQFF. CDR3 nucleotide sequence: TGCGCCAGCAGCTTAACCATATTAAGCAATGAGCAGTTCTTC.